Listed below are T cell receptor beta chains from one sample, sequenced in a study of identical twins. TCRdb processed the 5' RACE reads anew with MiXCR; each CDR3 protein has one entry. The profile covers hundreds of thousands of distinct CDR3 sequences, with 8.6% appearing a single time and around 0.95% taken by the ten largest. This same sample was also taken into another study, of yellow fever vaccine responses in identical twins.

Sequenced: PBMCs. The source of these receptors is a woman under 30 in good health. CDR3s include the opening cysteine and the closing phenylalanine or tryptophan. A D gene is named only where the DNA matches it firmly. Size values are once, few and many counts, or a class for expanded clones, and some rows have none.

clone size | J gene | V gene | CDR3 length | D gene | CDR3 protein | CDR3 DNA
few | TRBJ2-2 | TRBV2 | 14 | TRBD1 | CAIKGQGAPGELFF | TGTGCCATCAAGGGACAGGGGGCTCCCGGGGAGCTGTTTTTT
. | TRBJ2-3 | TRBV5-1 | 15 | TRBD2 | CASSLTSGASDTQYF | TGCGCCAGCAGCCTGACTAGCGGGGCTTCAGATACGCAGTATTTT
. | TRBJ2-7 | TRBV3-1 | 12 | . | CASSQGTREQYF | TGTGCCAGCAGCCAGGGGACGAGAGAGCAGTACTTC
few | TRBJ2-5 | TRBV20-1 | 16 | . | CSARGRELVRGTTQYF | TGCAGTGCTAGAGGCCGAGAACTAGTCCGAGGGACGACCCAGTACTTC
. | TRBJ2-2 | TRBV7-2 | 16 | . | CASSSTKGGDTGELFF | TGTGCCAGCAGCTCGACGAAGGGGGGGGACACCGGGGAGCTGTTTTTT
. | TRBJ2-7 | TRBV13 | 13 | TRBD1 | CASNRQGTYEQYF | TGTGCCAGCAACCGACAGGGGACCTACGAGCAGTACTTC
many | TRBJ2-3 | TRBV29-1 | 16 | TRBD1 | CSVEGWDRGPTDTQYF | TGCAGCGTTGAAGGCTGGGACAGGGGACCCACAGATACGCAGTATTTT
many | TRBJ1-6 | TRBV5-5 | 15 | . | CASSYSLEYNSPLHF | TGTGCCAGCAGTTATTCCTTGGAGTATAATTCACCCCTCCACTTT
few | TRBJ2-7 | TRBV4-3 | 14 | TRBD1 | CASSQVTGGNEQYF | TGCGCCAGCAGCCAAGTGACAGGGGGCAACGAGCAGTACTTC
few | TRBJ2-7 | TRBV4-3 | 18 | . | CASSQDRVGGEWFREQYF | TGCGCCAGCAGCCAAGATCGGGTTGGAGGGGAGTGGTTTCGAGAGCAGTACTTC
few | TRBJ2-5 | TRBV7-8 | 15 | . | CASSLDLRPGETQYF | TGTGCCAGCAGCTTAGATCTGCGGCCGGGGGAGACCCAGTACTTC
. | TRBJ2-1 | TRBV14 | 15 | TRBD2 | CASSILAGIHNEQFF | TGTGCCAGCAGCATACTAGCGGGGATACACAATGAGCAGTTCTTC
many | TRBJ1-2 | TRBV27 | 9 | TRBD1 | CASTFPGGF | TGTGCCAGCACCTTTCCAGGGGGCTTC
. | TRBJ2-7 | TRBV9 | 14 | TRBD1 | CASSVADRGYEQYF | TGTGCCAGCAGCGTAGCTGACAGGGGCTACGAGCAGTACTTC
. | TRBJ2-3 | TRBV24-1 | 13 | TRBD1 | CATSEPGTGTQYF | TGTGCCACCAGTGAACCCGGGACAGGCACGCAGTATTTT
many | TRBJ2-7 | TRBV20-1 | 16 | . | CSARDVPVVASYEQYF | TGCAGTGCTAGAGATGTTCCAGTTGTGGCCTCCTACGAGCAGTACTTC
many | TRBJ1-6 | TRBV24-1 | 23 | TRBD1 | CATSDLEFGNGTASGTYNSPLHF | TGTGCCACCAGTGATTTGGAATTTGGTAACGGGACAGCCAGTGGGACCTATAATTCACCCCTCCACTTT
few | TRBJ1-6 | TRBV18 | 20 | . | CASSPYESVGSSSYNSPLHF | TGTGCCAGCTCACCATACGAGTCCGTTGGGTCTAGCTCCTATAATTCACCCCTCCACTTT
many | TRBJ2-1 | TRBV15 | 14 | . | CATSRDGGNNEQFF | TGTGCCACCAGCAGAGATGGGGGGAACAATGAGCAGTTCTTC
few | TRBJ2-3 | TRBV29-1 | 14 | TRBD2 | CSVVPSGNTDTQYF | TGCAGCGTTGTTCCTAGCGGGAACACAGATACGCAGTATTTT
many | TRBJ2-1 | TRBV7-2 | 16 | TRBD2 | CASSPRLAGAYNEQFF | TGTGCCAGCAGCCCGCGACTAGCGGGTGCCTACAATGAGCAGTTCTTC
few | TRBJ2-7 | TRBV6-2/TRBV6-3 | 13 | TRBD1 | CASSWGQLYEQYF | TGTGCCAGCAGTTGGGGACAGCTGTACGAGCAGTACTTC
. | TRBJ2-7 | TRBV25-1 | 13 | TRBD2 | CASSDVGLGEQYF | TGTGCCAGCAGTGACGTGGGACTAGGGGAGCAGTACTTC
. | TRBJ2-1 | TRBV5-1 | 15 | TRBD2 | CASSLMGLAGDEQFF | TGCGCCAGCAGCTTGATGGGACTAGCGGGAGATGAGCAGTTCTTC
few | TRBJ2-1 | TRBV6-2/TRBV6-3 | 17 | . | CASSYSLGTFTYNEQFF | TGTGCCAGCAGTTACTCGCTGGGCACATTCACCTACAATGAGCAGTTCTTC
few | TRBJ2-1 | TRBV11-3 | 17 | TRBD2 | CASSLAGLASGNHEQFF | TGTGCCAGCAGCTTAGCAGGGTTGGCTAGCGGGAACCATGAGCAGTTCTTC
few | TRBJ2-4 | TRBV20-1 | 15 | . | CSARLNLGTKNIQYF | TGCAGTGCTAGATTGAACCTGGGAACCAAAAACATTCAGTACTTC
few | TRBJ2-7 | TRBV7-2 | 14 | TRBD2 | CASSQYGGRNEQYF | TGTGCCAGCAGCCAGTATGGCGGGAGAAACGAGCAGTACTTC
many | TRBJ2-1 | TRBV4-2 | 16 | . | CASSYFAGAPNNEQFF | TGTGCCAGCAGCTACTTTGCGGGGGCCCCTAACAATGAGCAGTTCTTC
. | TRBJ1-6 | TRBV7-9 | 13 | TRBD1 | CASVGTENSPLHF | TGTGCCAGTGTGGGGACAGAGAATTCACCCCTCCACTTT
many | TRBJ2-1 | TRBV4-2 | 16 | TRBD2 | CASSLLSGGAPHEQFF | TGTGCCAGCAGCCTCCTATCGGGGGGGGCGCCACATGAGCAGTTCTTC
few | TRBJ2-3 | TRBV10-3 | 14 | . | CAISESAITDTQYF | TGTGCCATCAGTGAGTCGGCCATCACAGATACGCAGTATTTT
many | TRBJ1-1 | TRBV29-1 | 11 | . | CSVPVNTEAFF | TGCAGCGTGCCAGTGAACACTGAAGCTTTCTTT
. | TRBJ2-2 | TRBV24-1 | 17 | TRBD1 | CATSDYHGTGLTGELFF | TGTGCCACCAGTGATTACCACGGGACAGGGCTCACCGGGGAGCTGTTTTTT
many | TRBJ2-2 | TRBV27 | 14 | . | CASTSDTYTGELFF | TGTGCCAGCACCTCAGACACGTACACCGGGGAGCTGTTTTTT
. | TRBJ2-3 | TRBV9 | 16 | . | CASSAHYGGNTDTQYF | TGTGCCAGCAGCGCGCACTATGGTGGGAACACAGATACGCAGTATTTT
many | TRBJ2-5 | TRBV5-1 | 13 | . | CASSPNMGETQYF | TGCGCCAGCAGCCCTAATATGGGGGAGACCCAGTACTTC
few | TRBJ2-7 | TRBV9 | 14 | . | CASSVGNSAHEQYF | TGTGCCAGCAGCGTAGGGAACTCAGCCCACGAGCAGTACTTC
many | TRBJ1-6 | TRBV6-1 | 14 | . | CASSRPDVGSPLHF | TGTGCCAGCAGTAGACCCGATGTCGGCTCACCCCTCCACTTT
few | TRBJ2-1 | TRBV2 | 14 | . | CASSDGRAWGEQFF | TGTGCCAGCAGTGATGGGCGGGCCTGGGGTGAGCAGTTCTTC
few | TRBJ1-4 | TRBV7-2 | 15 | TRBD1 | CASSLRGTARGGLFF | TGTGCCAGCAGCTTACGCGGGACAGCCCGCGGGGGACTGTTTTTT
few | TRBJ2-5 | TRBV12-5 | 14 | . | CASASRQYQETQYF | TGTGCTAGTGCCTCCCGACAGTACCAAGAGACCCAGTACTTC
few | TRBJ2-1 | TRBV7-3 | 14 | TRBD1 | CASRLTGGSHEQFF | TGTGCCAGCAGGTTAACAGGGGGCTCACATGAGCAGTTCTTC
many | TRBJ2-1 | TRBV18 | 16 | TRBD1 | CASSPKTGTLYNEQFF | TGTGCCAGCTCACCTAAGACAGGGACCCTTTACAATGAGCAGTTCTTC
. | TRBJ2-7 | TRBV30 | 14 | . | CAWSLTGMPYEQYF | TGTGCCTGGAGTTTGACCGGGATGCCCTACGAGCAGTACTTC
few | TRBJ1-2 | TRBV9 | 13 | . | CASSPLTVYGYTF | TGTGCCAGCAGCCCCCTTACAGTTTATGGCTACACCTTC
many | TRBJ2-2 | TRBV20-1 | 14 | TRBD2 | CSALAGGPGGELFF | TGCAGTGCTTTAGCGGGAGGGCCAGGCGGGGAGCTGTTTTTT
few | TRBJ2-1 | TRBV3-1 | 14 | . | CASSQWGGSNEQFF | TGTGCCAGCAGCCAATGGGGGGGCAGCAATGAGCAGTTCTTC
. | TRBJ1-6 | TRBV20-1 | 16 | . | CSAMKSWGFNNSPLHF | TGCAGTGCTATGAAAAGTTGGGGTTTCAATAATTCACCCCTCCACTTT
few | TRBJ2-5 | TRBV27 | 14 | . | CASSFLDGQETQYF | TGTGCCAGCAGTTTTTTGGACGGCCAAGAGACCCAGTACTTC
few | TRBJ2-1 | TRBV6-1 | 13 | . | CASDPRAPNEQFF | TGTGCCAGCGACCCCCGGGCCCCTAATGAGCAGTTCTTC
many | TRBJ2-3 | TRBV11-2 | 15 | TRBD1 | CASSPVTGGADTQYF | TGTGCCAGCAGCCCAGTTACAGGGGGTGCAGATACGCAGTATTTT
many | TRBJ2-3 | TRBV5-1 | 15 | . | CASSLEPRSTDTQYF | TGCGCCAGCAGCTTGGAACCCCGATCCACAGATACGCAGTATTTT
few | TRBJ2-3 | TRBV7-2 | 17 | TRBD2 | CASSVKRTSGVSDTQYF | TGTGCCAGCAGCGTAAAGCGGACTAGCGGGGTGTCAGATACGCAGTATTTT
few | TRBJ2-4 | TRBV3-1 | 15 | TRBD2 | CASTELAGGKNIQYF | TGTGCCAGCACCGAACTAGCGGGAGGCAAAAACATTCAGTACTTC